Sequencing of this T cell receptor (beta chain) was carried out in a study of T cells in narcolepsy. Germline V gene sequence: CDR1 MNHEY, CDR2 SVGAGI. This CDR3 contains 14 residues. Trimming cost V 9 bases and J 8 bases, with 17 bases left between them. Generated by immunoSEQ multiplex PCR, the TCRdb table keeps only in-frame clones and is missing some. The sample consists of more than 8,000 clones, around 70% of them appearing once. The sample taken for sequencing was CD45RA- memory CD8+ T cells from PBMCs. The chain recombines TRBV6-5 with TRBJ1-6; tentatively, D is TRBD1 (6 bases). The receptor's source is a human donor with narcolepsy. The CDR3 DNA is TGTGCCAGTACTCGAGTACAGGGTGATTCACCCCTCCACTTT. Translating gives CASTRVQGDSPLHF.